This is a list of T cell receptor beta chains from one sample in a study of blood T cells in healthy people across ages. TCRdb recomputed calls from the 5' RACE reads with MiXCR, one row per CDR3 protein. Altogether approximately 1,000,000 distinct CDR3 sequences are present, around two fifths being singletons, with the ten largest covering about 12%. Sequenced: blood. The receptors stem from a young man in good health. Each CDR3 is given with its conserved first and last residue. The D gene is left open where the match is weak. For some rows the clone size is stated as once, few or many, or as a class when expanded; others skip it.

clone_size j_call d_call v_call cdr3_aa cdr3_nt
- TRBJ1-2 - TRBV28 CASQKGGEYGYTF TGTGCCAGCCAAAAGGGGGGGGAGTATGGCTACACCTTC
- TRBJ1-2 - TRBV21-1 CASNPPRGRRRGYTF TGTGCCAGCAATCCGCCCAGGGGGCGACGTCGGGGCTACACCTTC
many TRBJ2-3 TRBD2 TRBV2 CANSLAGATDTQYF TGTGCCAACAGTCTAGCGGGGGCCACAGATACGCAGTATTTT
many TRBJ2-1 - TRBV12-3/TRBV12-4 CASRPDSYNEQFF TGTGCCAGCAGGCCTGACAGCTACAATGAGCAGTTCTTC
- TRBJ1-6 - TRBV28 CASSLPSLGTPSSYNSPLHF TGTGCCAGCAGTCTACCGTCCCTCGGGACACCGAGCTCCTATAATTCACCCCTCCACTTT
few TRBJ1-2 - TRBV6-2/TRBV6-3 CASSFEPSNYGYTF TGTGCCAGCAGTTTTGAGCCCTCTAACTATGGCTACACCTTC
- TRBJ2-1 - TRBV28 CATFRAGQFNEQFF TGTGCCACTTTCCGAGCGGGACAGTTCAATGAGCAGTTCTTC
few TRBJ1-3 - TRBV6-5 CASSPRQYSGNTIYF TGTGCCAGCAGTCCCCGACAGTACTCTGGAAACACCATATATTTT
many TRBJ1-2 - TRBV12-3/TRBV12-4 CASSIGGNRGYTF TGTGCCAGCAGTATAGGGGGAAATCGCGGCTACACCTTC
- TRBJ1-6 - TRBV19 CASSHRQGYNSPPHF TGTGCCAGTAGTCACCGCCAGGGTTATAATTCACCCCCCCACTTT
- TRBJ2-5 - TRBV20-1 CSVAGVGETQYF TGCAGTGTTGCCGGGGTGGGAGAGACCCAGTACTTC
- TRBJ1-1 - TRBV9 CASSGLGGSTEAFF TGTGCCAGCAGCGGACTCGGGGGTAGCACTGAAGCTTTCTTT
- TRBJ1-2 TRBD1 TRBV29-1 CSVPGGHGYTF TGCAGCGTTCCAGGGGGGCATGGCTACACCTTC
- TRBJ2-1 TRBD1 TRBV18 CASSPRGQAVDSEQFF TGTGCCAGCTCACCAAGGGGACAGGCAGTCGATAGTGAGCAGTTCTTC
- TRBJ2-1 TRBD1 TRBV3-1 CASSQGTTPGQEYNEQFF TGTGCCAGCAGCCAAGGCACCACTCCGGGACAGGAGTACAATGAGCAGTTCTTC
once TRBJ1-6 - TRBV4-2 CASSQDLAGWGSPLHF TGTGCCAGCAGCCAAGATTTGGCAGGTTGGGGTTCACCCCTCCACTTT
- TRBJ1-3 - TRBV4-3 CASGGVVGGNTIYF TGCGCCAGCGGGGGGGTAGTCGGTGGAAACACCATATATTTT
few TRBJ2-7 - TRBV11-1 CASSLDYRVQHEQYF TGTGCCAGCAGCCTCGACTACAGGGTGCAACACGAGCAGTACTTC
few TRBJ2-3 - TRBV6-6 CASSYRAGGRGDTQYF TGTGCCAGCAGTTACCGGGCAGGAGGTAGAGGAGATACGCAGTATTTT
- TRBJ2-7 - TRBV9 CASNVGFGDEQYF TGTGCCAGCAACGTGGGATTTGGAGACGAGCAGTACTTC
- TRBJ2-3 - TRBV29-1 CSVDAGVEAETQYF TGCAGCGTTGATGCAGGGGTGGAAGCAGAGACGCAGTATTTT
few TRBJ2-2 - TRBV30 CAGHTGELFF TGTGCCGGGCACACCGGGGAGCTGTTTTTT
few TRBJ2-7 TRBD2 TRBV20-1 CSARGQGRGSSYEQYF TGCAGTGCTAGAGGCCAAGGGAGGGGAAGCTCCTACGAGCAGTACTTC
- TRBJ2-5 TRBD2 TRBV7-8 CASSLALAGDEETQYF TGTGCCAGCAGCTTAGCCCTAGCGGGGGACGAAGAGACCCAGTACTTC
- TRBJ2-7 - TRBV4-3 CASSQDQDYPGYEQYF TGCGCCAGCAGCCAAGATCAAGATTACCCCGGATACGAGCAGTACTTC
few TRBJ1-2 TRBD1 TRBV12-3/TRBV12-4 CASSFFTLVGGGHDYGYTF TGTGCCAGCAGTTTTTTTACCCTGGTTGGAGGGGGCCATGACTATGGCTACACCTTC
- TRBJ2-3 TRBD1 TRBV2 CASSEAVRGLLADTQYF TGTGCCAGCAGTGAAGCAGTCAGGGGGCTATTGGCAGATACGCAGTATTTT
- TRBJ1-2 - TRBV6-5 CASSYSVGGANYGYTF TGTGCCAGCAGTTACTCGGTGGGGGGAGCTAACTATGGCTACACCTTC
few TRBJ2-5 TRBD1 TRBV28 CASQLGQTVEETQYF TGTGCCAGCCAGCTGGGACAGACGGTAGAAGAGACCCAGTACTTC
many TRBJ2-7 - TRBV3-1 CASSPYLANEQYF TGTGCCAGCAGCCCTTACTTAGCCAATGAGCAGTACTTC
- TRBJ2-2 TRBD2 TRBV6-1 CASTQSGRGELFF TGTGCCAGCACTCAAAGCGGGAGAGGGGAGCTGTTTTTT
- TRBJ2-5 TRBD1 TRBV4-3 CASSQTTGEQETQYF TGCGCCAGCAGCCAGACGACAGGGGAGCAAGAGACCCAGTACTTC
- TRBJ2-2 - TRBV18 CASSPPNAGANTGELFF TGTGCCAGCTCACCACCCAACGCGGGCGCGAACACCGGGGAGCTGTTTTTT
- TRBJ2-4 - TRBV7-9 CASSPLGENIQYF TGTGCCAGCAGCCCGCTCGGGGAAAACATTCAGTACTTC
- TRBJ1-1 - TRBV5-1 CASSRGGENTEAFF TGCGCCAGCAGCCGCGGCGGGGAGAACACTGAAGCTTTCTTT
- TRBJ2-1 - TRBV21-1 CASSKGRLAWDEQFF TGTGCCAGCAGCAAAGGGCGACTAGCTTGGGATGAGCAGTTCTTC
- TRBJ1-1 - TRBV11-2 CASSLESTNTEAFF TGTGCCAGCAGCTTGGAAAGCACTAACACTGAAGCTTTCTTT
- TRBJ2-1 - TRBV7-9 CASSSPRGAIYNEQFF TGTGCCAGCAGCTCCCCTCGGGGGGCAATTTACAATGAGCAGTTCTTC